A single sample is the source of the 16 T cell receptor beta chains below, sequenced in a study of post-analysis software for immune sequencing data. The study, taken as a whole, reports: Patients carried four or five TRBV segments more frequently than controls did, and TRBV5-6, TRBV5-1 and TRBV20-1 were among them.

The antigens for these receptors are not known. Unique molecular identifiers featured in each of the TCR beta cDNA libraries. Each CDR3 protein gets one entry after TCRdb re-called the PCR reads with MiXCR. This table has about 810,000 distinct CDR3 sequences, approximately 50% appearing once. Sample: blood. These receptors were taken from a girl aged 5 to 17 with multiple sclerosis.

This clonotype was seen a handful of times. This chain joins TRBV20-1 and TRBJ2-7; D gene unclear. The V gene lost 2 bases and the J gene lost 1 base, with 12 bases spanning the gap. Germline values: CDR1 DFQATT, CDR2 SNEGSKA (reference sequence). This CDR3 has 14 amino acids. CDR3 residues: CSARSPRLSYEQYF. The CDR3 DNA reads TGCAGTGCTAGATCCCCCCGACTGTCCTACGAGCAGTACTTC.

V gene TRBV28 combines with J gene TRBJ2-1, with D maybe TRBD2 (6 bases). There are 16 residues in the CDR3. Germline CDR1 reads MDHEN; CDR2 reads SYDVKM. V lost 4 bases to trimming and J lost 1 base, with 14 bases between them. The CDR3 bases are TGTGCCAGCAGTTCCGGTCTAGCGCTTTCCTACAATGAGCAGTTCTTC. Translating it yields CASSSGLALSYNEQFF.

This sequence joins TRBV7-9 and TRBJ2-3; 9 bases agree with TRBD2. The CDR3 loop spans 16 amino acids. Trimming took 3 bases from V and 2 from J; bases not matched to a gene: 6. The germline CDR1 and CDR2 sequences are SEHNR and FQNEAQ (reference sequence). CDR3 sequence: CASSLSSGGLTDTQYF. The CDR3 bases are TGTGCCAGCAGCTTGAGTAGCGGGGGCCTCACAGATACGCAGTATTTT.

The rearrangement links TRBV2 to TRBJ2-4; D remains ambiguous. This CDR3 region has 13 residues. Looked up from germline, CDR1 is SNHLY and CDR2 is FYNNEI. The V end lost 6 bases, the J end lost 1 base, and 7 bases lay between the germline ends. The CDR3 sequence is CASRGRAKNIQYF. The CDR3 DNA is TGTGCCAGCAGAGGAAGGGCCAAAAACATTCAGTACTTC.

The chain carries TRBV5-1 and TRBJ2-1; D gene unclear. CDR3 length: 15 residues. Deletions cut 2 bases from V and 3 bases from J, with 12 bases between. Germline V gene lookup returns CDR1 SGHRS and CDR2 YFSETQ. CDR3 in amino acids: CASSFGKQYYNEQFF. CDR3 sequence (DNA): TGCGCCAGCAGCTTCGGTAAACAGTACTACAATGAGCAGTTCTTC.

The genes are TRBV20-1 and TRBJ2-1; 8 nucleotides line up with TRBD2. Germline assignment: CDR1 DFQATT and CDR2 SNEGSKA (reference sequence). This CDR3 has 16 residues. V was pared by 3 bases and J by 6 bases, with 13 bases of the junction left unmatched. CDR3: CSARVRNGRVRNEQFF. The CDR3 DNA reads TGCAGTGCTAGGGTACGGAACGGGAGGGTGCGCAATGAGCAGTTCTTC.

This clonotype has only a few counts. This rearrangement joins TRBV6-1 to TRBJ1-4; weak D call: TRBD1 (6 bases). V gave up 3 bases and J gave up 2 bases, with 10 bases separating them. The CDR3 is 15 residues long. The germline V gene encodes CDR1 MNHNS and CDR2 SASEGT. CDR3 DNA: TGTGCCAGCAGTGACAGGGGTAGGACTAATGAAAAACTGTTTTTT. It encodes CASSDRGRTNEKLFF.

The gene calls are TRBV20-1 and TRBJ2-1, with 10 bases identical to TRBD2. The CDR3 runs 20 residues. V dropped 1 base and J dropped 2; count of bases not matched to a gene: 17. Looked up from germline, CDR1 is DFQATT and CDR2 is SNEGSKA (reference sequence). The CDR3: CSARAPRALLAGATYNEQFF. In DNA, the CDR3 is TGCAGTGCTAGAGCCCCCAGGGCTCTTCTAGCGGGAGCCACCTACAATGAGCAGTTCTTC.

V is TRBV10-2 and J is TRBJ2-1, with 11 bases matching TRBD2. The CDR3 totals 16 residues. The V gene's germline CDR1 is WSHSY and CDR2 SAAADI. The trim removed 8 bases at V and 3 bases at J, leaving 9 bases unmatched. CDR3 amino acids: CASAVLAGADYNEQFF. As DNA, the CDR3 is TGCGCCAGCGCCGTACTAGCGGGGGCCGACTACAATGAGCAGTTCTTC.

CDR3 coding DNA: TGTGCCAGCAGCTTAGGGCCGGGACTAGCGGACATAGCCAAAAACATTCAGTACTTC. It yields the protein CASSLGPGLADIAKNIQYF. The V and J genes are TRBV7-2 and TRBJ2-4, with 11 positions matching TRBD2. V shed 1 base, J shed 0 bases, and the junction held 8 bases outside the gene matches. The CDR3 spans 19 residues. From germline, CDR1 is SGHTA and CDR2 FQGNSA.

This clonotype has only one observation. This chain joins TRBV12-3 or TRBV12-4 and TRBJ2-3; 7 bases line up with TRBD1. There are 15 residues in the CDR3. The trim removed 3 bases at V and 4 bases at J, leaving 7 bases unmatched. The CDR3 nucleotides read TGTGCCAGCAGTTTTGAGATAGGGGGCGCAGATACGCAGTATTTT. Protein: CASSFEIGGADTQYF.

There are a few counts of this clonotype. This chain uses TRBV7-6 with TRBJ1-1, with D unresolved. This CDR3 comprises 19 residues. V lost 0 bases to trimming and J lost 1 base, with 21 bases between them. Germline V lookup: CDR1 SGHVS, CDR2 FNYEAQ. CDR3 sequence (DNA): TGTGCCAGCAGCTTAGCGCTGTGGCCCACTGAACAGCCGAACACTGAAGCTTTCTTT. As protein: CASSLALWPTEQPNTEAFF.

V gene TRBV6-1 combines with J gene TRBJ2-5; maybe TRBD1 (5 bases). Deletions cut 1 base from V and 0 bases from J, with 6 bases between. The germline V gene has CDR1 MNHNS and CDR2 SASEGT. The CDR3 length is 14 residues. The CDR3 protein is CASSEGGYQETQYF. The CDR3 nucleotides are TGTGCCAGCAGTGAAGGGGGCTACCAAGAGACCCAGTACTTC.

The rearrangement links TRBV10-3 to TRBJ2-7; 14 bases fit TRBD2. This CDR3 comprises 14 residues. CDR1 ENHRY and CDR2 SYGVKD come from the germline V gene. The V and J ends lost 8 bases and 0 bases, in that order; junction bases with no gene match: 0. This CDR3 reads CAIGTSGSSYEQYF. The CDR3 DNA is TGTGCCATCGGGACTAGCGGGAGCTCCTACGAGCAGTACTTC.

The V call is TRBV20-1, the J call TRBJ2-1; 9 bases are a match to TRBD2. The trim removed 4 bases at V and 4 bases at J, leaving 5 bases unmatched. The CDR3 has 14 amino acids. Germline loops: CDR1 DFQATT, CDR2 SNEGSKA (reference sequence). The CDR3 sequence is CSANGLATYNEQFF. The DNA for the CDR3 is TGCAGTGCTAACGGACTAGCGACTTACAATGAGCAGTTCTTC.

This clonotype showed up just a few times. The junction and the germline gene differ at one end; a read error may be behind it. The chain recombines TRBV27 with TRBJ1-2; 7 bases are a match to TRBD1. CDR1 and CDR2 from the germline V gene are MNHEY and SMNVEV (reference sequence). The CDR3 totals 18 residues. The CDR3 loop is CASSLSPATGQLNYGYTF. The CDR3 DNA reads TGTGCCAGCAGTCTATCACCAGCCACGGGACAGCTTAACTATGGCTACACCTTC.